This T cell receptor (beta chain) was captured in a study of shared clonotypes between healthy human individuals. Using immunoSEQ multiplex PCR, the repertoire was profiled, and TCRdb retains in-frame clones only, with some absent. The table shows millions of clones, with just under 95% occurring only once. To note about this clone: Its antigen is undetermined.

Points from the study as a whole: Though the depth was large, rarefaction showed that sorted-subset sequencing was incomplete. A handful of donors showed sharing of about 4.6% of naive CD4 clonotypes.

The CDR3 runs to 14 residues. The germline V gene has CDR1 PRHDT and CDR2 FYEKMQ (reference sequence). Trimming removed 3 bases at V and 6 bases at J, with 9 bases between. It was CD45RO-negative cells, positively selected for CCR7, that made up naive CD8 cells, with terminally differentiated effector memory CD45RA+ cells excluded. The rearrangement uses TRBV13 and TRBJ1-6, with D uncertain. Sequenced: naive CD8+ T cells sorted from blood. The receptor was isolated from a man aged 18 to 29 in good health. This CDR3 is CASSFGDFNSPLHF. The CDR3 DNA follows: TGTGCCAGCAGCTTTGGAGACTTTAATTCACCCCTCCACTTT. Using reference TRBV13 and TRBJ1-6 for the parts outside the CDR3, the full variable domain is AAGVIQSPRHLIKEKRETATLKCYPIPRHDTVYWYQQGPGQDPQFLISFYEKMQSDKGSIPDRFSAQQFSDYHSELNMSSLELGDSALYFCASSFGDFNSPLHFGNGTRLTVT.